The sequence of this T cell receptor (beta chain) was determined in a study of control samples from healthy donors and cancer patients. This clone was observed once. Clones were sequenced by immunoSEQ multiplex PCR, and TCRdb holds only the in-frame ones, with some missing. The profile shows 150,000 or so clones, 85% to 95% of them singletons. The CDR3 length is 14 residues. Germline V CDR1 and CDR2: SNHLY, FYNNEI. Trimming removed 0 bases at V and 4 bases at J, with 10 bases between. V gene TRBV2 combines with J gene TRBJ2-7; D possibly corresponds to TRBD2 (6 bases). The TCR was taken from a man in his forties in good health. The source material was blood. The CDR3, as DNA: TGTGCCAGCAGTGAAGCCCCGGGGAGGTACGAGCAGTACTTC. It specifies CASSEAPGRYEQYF.